The 18 T cell receptor beta chains reported below all come from one sample, sequenced in a study of shared clonotypes between healthy human individuals. The repertoire was sequenced with immunoSEQ multiplex PCR; TCRdb's copy has only in-frame clones and lacks some. This sample yields 550,000 to 750,000 clones, of which roughly 95% are seen a single time; around 0.11% belongs to the top ten. As defined, naive CD8 cells were CD45RO-negative and positively selected for CCR7, with terminally differentiated effector memory CD45RA+ cells excluded. Input material: naive CD8+ T cells sorted from blood. Every receptor here comes from a woman in her thirties in good health.

The CDR3 DNA is TGTGCCAGCAGCTCAGGACAGGCGGGGGCTGAAGCTTTCTTT. The encoded protein is CASSSGQAGAEAFF. This chain joins TRBV9 and TRBJ1-1, with TRBD1 matching 7 bases. CDR1 and CDR2 (germline): SGDLS, YYNGEE. The length of the CDR3 is 14 residues. The trim removed 4 bases at V and 6 bases at J, leaving 9 bases unmatched.

The chain joins TRBV7-6 to TRBJ2-7; D ambiguous. Germline-derived CDR1 and CDR2 are SGHVS and FNYEAQ. V was trimmed by 7 bases and J by 3 bases, leaving 13 bases between them. The CDR3 loop spans 13 amino acids. The CDR3 region has the DNA TGTGCCAGCAAAGTGGCGGAAGGCTACGAGCAGTACTTC. Translation: CASKVAEGYEQYF.

The chain combines TRBV4-1 with TRBJ2-1; the match to TRBD2 covers 10 bases. The V gene's germline CDR1 is MGHRA and CDR2 YSYEKL. The CDR3 covers 17 residues. Germline trimming cut 5 bases from V and 2 bases from J; bases unmatched to any gene: 9. The CDR3 loop is CASSVSRLAGAYNEQFF. DNA of the CDR3: TGCGCCAGCAGCGTCTCTCGCCTAGCGGGGGCCTACAATGAGCAGTTCTTC.

The gene calls are TRBV30 and TRBJ1-1; D is ambiguous. This CDR3 spans 14 amino acids. Trimming removed 0 bases at V and 11 bases at J, with 19 bases between. Germline assignment: CDR1 GTSNPN and CDR2 SVGIG (reference sequence). In nucleotides, the CDR3 is TGTGCCTGGAGTGTAGGTTCAGTTGCCGTGAGGGCTTTCTTT. Protein product: CAWSVGSVAVRAFF.

The chain employs TRBV28 and TRBJ2-7; 8 nucleotides agree with TRBD1. The germline V gene has CDR1 MDHEN and CDR2 SYDVKM. The junction had 9 bases not matched to a gene; V was cut back by 5 bases and J by 3 bases. The CDR3 is 15 residues long. In nucleotides, the CDR3 is TGTGCCAGCAGTCCACGGACAGGGACGTTCTACGAGCAGTACTTC. Translated: CASSPRTGTFYEQYF.

This clone was seen only once. The rearrangement links TRBV2 to TRBJ2-7; D unresolved. CDR1 is SNHLY, CDR2 FYNNEI, per germline. Trimming stripped 11 bases from V and 3 bases from J, with 17 bases between. CDR3 length: 13 residues. DNA for the CDR3: TGTGCCTGTGTTGGGTTAAATAGCTACGAGCAGTACTTC. This gives the protein CACVGLNSYEQYF. Looking up the rest from reference TRBV2 and TRBJ2-7 gives the full variable domain: EPEVTQTPSHQVTQMGQEVILRCVPISNHLYFYWYRQILGQKVEFLVSFYNNEISEKSEIFDDQFSVERPDGSNFTLKIRSTKLEDSAMYFCACVGLNSYEQYFGPGTRLTVT.

The chain joins TRBV5-5 to TRBJ2-1, with D perhaps matching TRBD2 (5 bases). The CDR3 runs to 16 residues. Trimming left V 1 base short and J 0 bases short, with 11 bases between. Germline V lookup: CDR1 SGHKS, CDR2 YYEKEE (reference sequence). The CDR3 DNA follows: TGTGCCAGCAGCTTGTCTGGGAGTCTCTCCTACAATGAGCAGTTCTTC. Residues: CASSLSGSLSYNEQFF.

This chain connects TRBV6-6 to TRBJ1-2; D gene ambiguous. This CDR3 has 12 residues. The V and J ends lost 1 base and 6 bases respectively, with 6 bases between them. From germline, CDR1 is MNHNY and CDR2 SVGAGI (reference sequence). The chain's CDR3 is CASSYWVDGYTF. The CDR3 DNA sequence: TGTGCCAGCAGTTACTGGGTTGATGGCTACACCTTC.

Remarks on this clone: Other DNA sequences of this sample code for an identical CDR3. The chain is built from TRBV9 and TRBJ2-1, with unresolved D. V was shortened by 0 bases and J by 7 bases, with 11 bases between the two germline ends. The germline gives CDR1 SGDLS, CDR2 YYNGEE. CDR3 length equals 14 residues. The CDR3 DNA reads as TGTGCCAGCAGCGTAGTAGTGGCTCCGAATGAGCAGTTCTTC. This translates into CASSVVVAPNEQFF.

This sequence joins TRBV2 and TRBJ2-2; D is perhaps TRBD2 (6 bases). The CDR3 runs 14 residues. Per the germline V gene, CDR1 is SNHLY and CDR2 is FYNNEI. V shed 6 bases and J shed 5 bases, with 13 bases lying between them. In nucleotides, the CDR3 is TGTGCCAGCAGCGGCGGGACTCCTACCGGGGAGCTGTTTTTT. Translated, it gives CASSGGTPTGELFF.

The chain recombines TRBV10-2 with TRBJ2-1; D is unresolved. V lost 2 bases and J lost 8, with 13 bases in between. The CDR3 has 14 amino acids. CDR1 and CDR2 (germline): WSHSY, SAAADI. This chain's CDR3 is CASSEAYLGDEQFF. In nucleotides, the CDR3 is TGCGCCAGCAGTGAGGCTTATTTGGGCGATGAGCAGTTCTTC.

The chain is built from TRBV28 and TRBJ2-2; 9 bases are a match to TRBD1. The CDR3 length is 17 residues. With 7 bases clipped from V and 0 bases from J, the junction kept 9 bases outside the gene matches. The germline V gene encodes CDR1 MDHEN and CDR2 SYDVKM. The CDR3 is CASTGFRTGANTGELFF. As DNA, the CDR3 is TGTGCCAGCACTGGTTTTCGGACAGGGGCGAACACCGGGGAGCTGTTTTTT. The full variable domain, rest sourced from reference TRBV28 and TRBJ2-2, is DVKVTQSSRYLVKRTGEKVFLECVQDMDHENMFWYRQDPGLGLRLIYFSYDVKMKEKGDIPEGYSVSREKKERFSLILESASTNQTSMYLCASTGFRTGANTGELFFGEGSRLTVL.

The CDR3, as DNA: TGTGCCAGCAGCGTAGGAAGGACAGCCACCGGGGAGCTGTTTTTT. Residues: CASSVGRTATGELFF. This chain connects TRBV9 to TRBJ2-2, with D possibly matching TRBD1 (6 bases). The CDR3 is 15 amino acids. Germline V gives CDR1 SGDLS, CDR2 YYNGEE. V was clipped by 0 bases and J by 4 bases, with 10 bases between them.

The rearrangement joins TRBV5-1 to TRBJ2-7; D unclear. The germline CDR1 and CDR2 sequences are SGHRS and YFSETQ. The CDR3 sequence is 14 residues long. V was cut by 3 bases and J by 1 base, with 11 bases left in between. Written as DNA, the CDR3 is TGCGCCAGCAGCTCAGGTCTCTTGTCCTACGAGCAGTACTTC. Protein sequence: CASSSGLLSYEQYF.

The rearrangement links TRBV28 to TRBJ1-1; D is unresolved. Looked up from germline, CDR1 is MDHEN and CDR2 is SYDVKM. V was pared by 1 base and J by 4 bases, with 10 bases between. This CDR3 contains 14 residues. Written as DNA, the CDR3 is TGTGCCAGCAGTTTATCTGCAGTGGCCACTGAAGCTTTCTTT. The encoded protein is CASSLSAVATEAFF.

The V gene is TRBV18, the J gene TRBJ2-7; 10 bases line up with TRBD1. This CDR3 contains 14 residues. The V gene's germline CDR1 is KGHSH and CDR2 LQKENI. The ends lost 6 bases at V and 4 bases at J; junction bases unmatched: 6. Here the CDR3 reads CASSPTGGSYEQYF. DNA of the CDR3: TGTGCCAGCTCCCCGACAGGGGGCTCGTACGAGCAGTACTTC. Filled out from reference TRBV18 and TRBJ2-7, the complete variable domain reads NAGVMQNPRHLVRRRGQEARLRCSPMKGHSHVYWYRQLPEEGLKFMVYLQKENIIDESGMPKERFSAEFPKEGPSILRIQQVVRGDSAAYFCASSPTGGSYEQYFGPGTRLTVT.

On this clone: The DNA is omitted, as the CDR3 cannot be located on it reliably, and the CDR3 follows TCRdb's listing. The rearrangement joins TRBV27 to TRBJ2-7; the table's D call TRBD2 went unverified against the DNA. The germline CDR1 and CDR2 sequences are MNHEY and SMNVEV (reference sequence). The CDR3 extends over 16 residues, inclusive of both ends. The CDR3 sequence: CASSFGSGEVEYEQYF.

The chain employs TRBV7-2 and TRBJ2-7; D gene uncertain. The ends were cut back, 3 bases at V and 2 bases at J, with 17 bases in the middle. In germline, CDR1 is SGHTA, CDR2 FQGNSA. The CDR3 totals 16 residues. CDR3 DNA sequence: TGTGCCAGCAGCTTCCCTTTAGCCGAGCCGACCTACGAGCAGTACTTC. Translation gives CASSFPLAEPTYEQYF.